A few counts support the clone carrying this T cell receptor (beta chain). These data belong to a study of T cells in Graves' hyperthyroidism and ophthalmopathy. Template material for amplifying TCR beta CDR3 regions consisted of RNA transcripts. During a first-round RT-PCR of the TCR CDR3, the HTBI primer set was used. MiXCR was run by TCRdb on the multiplex PCR reads, yielding one entry per CDR3 protein. The sample carries 500,000 to 750,000 distinct CDR3 sequences, approximately 14% recorded once. Those with hyperthyroidism were 18 to 65 years old, newly diagnosed, and ill for under 2 months. CDR3 length equals 16 residues. The V gene end was trimmed by 5 bases and the J gene end by 6 bases; junction bases not matched to a gene: 12. Germline V gives CDR1 SGHTA, CDR2 FQGNSA.

The sample taken for sequencing was blood. The sequence was obtained from a woman aged 25 to 45 with Graves' hyperthyroidism. The rearrangement uses TRBV7-2 and TRBJ1-2, with 10 bases that match TRBD1. The CDR3 loop reads CASSPRAPTGGDGYTF. CDR3 coding DNA: TGTGCCAGCAGCCCCCGTGCCCCGACAGGGGGCGATGGCTACACCTTC.